Shown below are 8 T cell receptor beta chains from a single sample sequenced in a study of patients and donors after allogeneic stem cell transplantation. A single record per CDR3 protein comes from TCRdb applying MiXCR to the RT-PCR reads. The sample contains 70,000 or so distinct CDR3 sequences, 26% of which appear only once. Material: blood, either unsorted or a sorted T cell fraction (not recorded which). Every receptor here comes from a human donor who was either an allogeneic HSCT recipient or a stem cell or donor lymphocyte infusion donor (not recorded which). It is not recorded whose cells these are; they may come from a transplant donor.

This chain joins TRBV6-5 and TRBJ2-7; TRBD1 aligns across 10 bases. The CDR3 sequence is 15 residues long. Germline trimming cut 4 bases from V and 4 bases from J; bases unmatched to any gene: 7. Germline loops: CDR1 MNHEY, CDR2 SVGAGI. The CDR3 spells CASSSQGQGKYEQYF. In DNA form, the CDR3 reads TGTGCCAGCAGTTCCCAGGGACAGGGGAAATACGAGCAGTACTTC.

This clonotype was seen only a few times. V gene TRBV12-3 or TRBV12-4 combines with J gene TRBJ1-5, with D maybe TRBD1 (5 bases). Between the trimmed V and J ends, which lost 5 bases and 3 bases, there was a span of 11 bases. This CDR3 contains 14 residues. The CDR3 spells CASSHTGLNQPQHF. CDR3 coding DNA: TGTGCCAGCAGTCATACAGGTCTCAATCAGCCCCAGCATTTT.

The V gene is TRBV7-9, the J gene TRBJ2-1; TRBD2 aligns across 10 bases. The CDR3 contains 14 residues. V lost 8 bases to trimming and J lost 3 bases; unmatched junction nucleotides: 4. CDR1 and CDR2 from the germline V gene are SEHNR and FQNEAQ (reference sequence). The CDR3 DNA reads as TGTGCCAGCGGGGGACTAGCGTTCTACAATGAGCAGTTCTTC. Protein: CASGGLAFYNEQFF.

This clonotype was counted a few times. In nucleotides, the CDR3 is TGCGCCAGCAGCTTGGAGGACTCTTCTTCCTCTGGAAACACCATATATTTT. It encodes CASSLEDSSSSGNTIYF. This chain connects TRBV5-1 to TRBJ1-3; D not certain. V lost 0 bases and J lost 0, with 13 bases in between. The CDR3 is made up of 17 amino acids. The germline V gene encodes CDR1 SGHRS and CDR2 YFSETQ.

The V call is TRBV12-3 or TRBV12-4, the J call TRBJ1-3; no reliable D call. The CDR3 spans 15 residues. Trimming cost V 5 bases and J 0 bases, with 11 bases left between them. The CDR3 region has the DNA TGTGCCAGCAGTCCTGGACTGACCTCTGGAAACACCATATATTTT. Amino acids: CASSPGLTSGNTIYF.

The chain is built from TRBV7-9 and TRBJ1-5; D is unresolved. The germline gives CDR1 SEHNR, CDR2 FQNEAQ (reference sequence). This CDR3 spans 13 amino acids. The germline V and J ends were trimmed by 1 base and 5 bases, with 6 bases remaining between them. The CDR3 DNA is TGTGCCAGCAGCTTAGGCATTGATCAGCCCCAGCATTTT. This gives the protein CASSLGIDQPQHF.

The J gene is TRBJ2-1, the V gene TRBV9, with 7 bases matching TRBD2. The junction had 11 bases not matched to a gene; V was cut back by 0 bases and J by 2 bases. The CDR3 loop spans 18 amino acids. Germline CDR1 SGDLS, CDR2 YYNGEE. The CDR3 DNA reads as TGTGCCAGCAGCGTAGCTCCGCATGCGGGGGAACCCTACAATGAGCAGTTCTTC. This codes for CASSVAPHAGEPYNEQFF.

The chain joins TRBV7-9 to TRBJ2-1; the match to TRBD2 covers 14 bases. Germline CDR1 reads SEHNR; CDR2 reads FQNEAQ (reference sequence). CDR3 length: 18 residues. The trim removed 5 bases at V and 1 base at J, leaving 7 bases unmatched. CDR3 sequence (DNA): TGTGCCAGCAGCCCGACTAGCGGGGGGGCGGGGTCCTACAATGAGCAGTTCTTC. Translating it yields CASSPTSGGAGSYNEQFF.